Described below is a single T cell receptor beta chain sequence and its context. Antigen: not known. Germline CDR1 SGHTA, CDR2 FQGTGA. V was clipped by 1 base and J by 0 bases, with 11 bases between them. The CDR3 length is 16 residues. This specimen comes from a study of OX40 agonist ivuxolimab in advanced cancers. Broader study findings: Among T cells, CD8+ cells averaged more expanded clones than CD4+ cells.

TCRdb's copy holds only in-frame clones and misses some; the assay was immunoSEQ multiplex PCR. The sample has about 68,000 clones, about nine tenths seen once. The clonotype comes from an adult with an advanced solid tumor such as melanoma, head and neck, liver or kidney cancer. The source was CD4+ or CD8+ T cells sorted from blood, collected in a trial of the OX40 agonist ivuxolimab. The chain uses TRBV7-3 and TRBJ2-3; D not resolved. The CDR3 reads CASSLMARSSTDTQYF. DNA of the CDR3: TGTGCCAGCAGCTTAATGGCGAGAAGTAGCACAGATACGCAGTATTTT.